Below are 3 T cell receptor beta chains sequenced from a single sample in a study of human T cells and chemical hapten exposure. As to time point: patch test 1, 2 weeks after DPC sensitization. Regarding treatment: therapeutic diphenylcyclopropenone sensitization with weekly scalp DPC. TCRdb re-called the RACE reads with MiXCR, one entry per CDR3 protein. Here the sample spans 150,000 to 200,000 distinct CDR3 sequences, approximately 15% being singletons. This specimen was whole blood, taken in connection with sensitization to the hapten diphenylcyclopropenone (DPC). These receptors were obtained from a woman aged 30 to 39 with alopecia areata. Some clones in this sample may be carry-over from other donors' samples.

CDR3 DNA: TGTGCCAGCAGCGTAGAGGGGGCTTCCTACAATGAGCAGTTCTTC. Translating gives CASSVEGASYNEQFF. The chain has TRBV9 and TRBJ2-1; 7 bases are shared with TRBD1. CDR3 length equals 15 residues. Looked up from germline, CDR1 is SGDLS and CDR2 is YYNGEE. The ends lost 0 bases at V and 1 base at J; junction bases unmatched: 1. Complete variable domain (other parts from reference TRBV9 and TRBJ2-1): DSGVTQTPKHLITATGQRVTLRCSPRSGDLSVYWYQQSLDQGLQFLIQYYNGEERAKGNILERFSAQQFPDLHSELNLSSLELGDSALYFCASSVEGASYNEQFFGPGTRLTVL.

CDR3 protein: CSVRRGGTGELFF. The CDR3 DNA reads TGCAGCGTCCGCAGGGGAGGCACCGGGGAGCTGTTTTTT. This chain connects TRBV29-1 to TRBJ2-2; tentatively, D is TRBD1 or TRBD2 (6 bases each). This CDR3 is built from 13 residues. The V and J ends lost 6 bases and 4 bases respectively, with 12 bases between them. Per germline, CDR1 SQVTM and CDR2 ANQGSEA.

This clonotype was seen at least ten times. The chain links TRBV12-3 or TRBV12-4 to TRBJ2-2, with D possibly being TRBD1 (6 bases). The CDR3 spans 13 residues. Between the trimmed V and J ends, which lost 7 bases and 5 bases, there was a span of 11 bases. In nucleotides, the CDR3 is TGTGCCAGCATCCCGGGACAAACCGGGGAGCTGTTTTTT. Translated, it gives CASIPGQTGELFF.